Below, 13 T cell receptor beta chains from the same sample are listed, as sequenced in a study of cytomegalovirus exposure and HLA in healthy donors. The repertoire was sequenced with immunoSEQ multiplex PCR; TCRdb's copy has only in-frame clones and lacks some. Of 80,000 to 100,000 clones in the sample, roughly 84% were seen once. The sample taken for sequencing was PBMCs. The origin of the receptors is a man aged 18 to 29 in good health and CMV-seropositive.

The rearrangement links TRBV5-4 to TRBJ2-1; 9 nucleotides align to TRBD2. V gave up 5 bases and J gave up 9 bases; unmatched junction bases: 12. The CDR3 covers 15 residues. Germline CDR1 reads SGHNT; CDR2 reads YYREEE (reference sequence). The CDR3 sequence is CASRLLASGTIEQFF. In DNA form, the CDR3 reads TGTGCCAGCAGGCTATTGGCTAGCGGGACGATTGAGCAGTTCTTC.

This rearrangement joins TRBV5-6 to TRBJ1-2; tentative D call: TRBD1 (6 bases). V lost 1 base to trimming and J lost 8 bases, with 15 bases between them. This CDR3 has 14 amino acids. Germline V gives CDR1 SGHDT, CDR2 YYEEEE. DNA for the CDR3: TGTGCCAGCAGCTTGATCGACAGGCCTCAGGGCTACACCTTC. Its protein is CASSLIDRPQGYTF.

The chain has TRBV18 and TRBJ1-4; unclear D gene. Per the germline V gene, CDR1 is KGHSH and CDR2 is LQKENI. V lost 2 bases, J lost 3 bases, and 10 bases lay in between. CDR3 size: 15 residues. CDR3 sequence reads: CASSPTGSSNEKLFF. For the CDR3, the DNA is TGTGCCAGCTCACCAACGGGTTCCTCTAATGAAAAACTGTTTTTT.

This chain uses TRBV7-8 with TRBJ1-5; D is undetermined. The CDR3 totals 14 residues. Trimming pared 4 bases from V and 6 bases from J, leaving 13 bases between. Germline V gene lookup returns CDR1 SGHVS and CDR2 FQNEAQ. This CDR3 reads CASSSVLGSQPQHF. In DNA form, the CDR3 reads TGTGCCAGCAGCTCCGTACTCGGGAGTCAGCCCCAGCATTTT.

The chain uses TRBV6-5 and TRBJ2-5; D may be TRBD1 (5 bases). V was shortened by 7 bases and J by 7 bases, with 13 bases between the two germline ends. Germline lookup yields CDR1 MNHEY and CDR2 SVGAGI. The CDR3 contains 12 residues. CDR3 residues: CASTQGMGTQYF. The DNA for the CDR3 is TGTGCCAGCACCCAGGGAATGGGGACCCAGTACTTC.

The chain uses TRBV4-3 and TRBJ2-7, with D unresolved. The germline CDR1 and CDR2 sequences are LGHNA and YSLEER. The CDR3 is made up of 16 amino acids. The ends were cut back, 1 base at V and 3 bases at J, with 16 bases in the middle. CDR3 loop: CASSQGVLETGYEQYF. DNA of the CDR3: TGCGCCAGCAGCCAAGGAGTACTGGAAACGGGCTACGAGCAGTACTTC.

V usage is TRBV5-1 and J usage is TRBJ1-1, with D unresolved. The V gene lost 4 bases and the J gene lost 3 bases, with 16 bases spanning the gap. The length of the CDR3 is 15 residues. Germline V lookup: CDR1 SGHRS, CDR2 YFSETQ. CDR3 in amino acids: CASSPDITHYTEAFF. The CDR3 coding sequence is TGCGCCAGCAGCCCTGATATAACCCACTACACTGAAGCTTTCTTT.

This sequence joins TRBV10-1 and TRBJ2-1, with 10 bases matching TRBD1. This CDR3 spans 14 amino acids. With 6 bases clipped from V and 8 bases from J, the junction kept 7 bases outside the gene matches. Germline CDR1 reads WNHNN; CDR2 reads SYGVQD (reference sequence). CDR3 nucleotides: TGCGCCAGCAGCAGACAGGGGGCGTTCCATGAGCAGTTCTTC. Translated: CASSRQGAFHEQFF.

This clone occurred once. The chain combines TRBV18 with TRBJ2-7, with 11 nucleotides matching TRBD1. Germline V gives CDR1 KGHSH, CDR2 LQKENI. V shed 1 base, J shed 3 bases, and the junction held 2 bases outside the gene matches. This CDR3 is 15 amino acids long. CDR3 coding DNA: TGTGCCAGCTCACCACGGACAGGGGGCTACTACGAGCAGTACTTC. It yields the protein CASSPRTGGYYEQYF.

The genes are TRBV4-2 and TRBJ2-7; the match to TRBD1 covers 7 bases. This CDR3 is built from 17 residues. CDR1 and CDR2 from the germline V gene are LGHNA and YNFKEQ. The V and J ends lost 3 bases and 4 bases, in that order; junction bases with no gene match: 15. Here the CDR3 reads CASSQDGQALGEYEQYF. CDR3 nucleotides: TGTGCCAGCAGCCAGGACGGACAGGCCTTGGGAGAGTACGAGCAGTACTTC.

V usage is TRBV11-1 and J usage is TRBJ2-2, with TRBD2 matching over 7 bases. The V gene's germline CDR1 is SGHAT and CDR2 FQDESV (reference sequence). V gave up 0 bases and J gave up 6 bases; unmatched junction bases: 10. CDR3 length equals 17 residues. CDR3 coding DNA: TGTGCCAGCAGCTTAGCGTCTGCGGGAGTCCAGGCCGGGGAGCTGTTTTTT. Protein product: CASSLASAGVQAGELFF.

This sequence joins TRBV5-6 and TRBJ1-4, with D unresolved. This CDR3 is 14 amino acids long. Germline V gene data show CDR1 as SGHDT and CDR2 as YYEEEE. Trimming pared 4 bases from V and 8 bases from J, leaving 15 bases between. This CDR3 is CASSPDFGGEKLFF. The DNA for the CDR3 is TGTGCCAGCAGCCCGGACTTCGGCGGCGAAAAACTGTTTTTT.

The chain employs TRBV13 and TRBJ2-7; the D is unclear. Germline V CDR1 and CDR2: PRHDT, FYEKMQ (reference sequence). The V gene lost 4 bases and the J gene lost 2 bases, with 12 bases spanning the gap. The CDR3 runs to 14 residues. CDR3 in amino acids: CASSSTNLPYEQYF. The CDR3 DNA reads as TGTGCCAGCAGCTCCACTAATTTACCCTACGAGCAGTACTTC.